Shown below are 17 T cell receptor beta chains from a single sample sequenced in a study of T cells in Graves' hyperthyroidism and ophthalmopathy. RNA transcripts provided the source from which TCR beta CDR3 regions were amplified. The HTBI primer set served for first-round RT-PCR of the TCR CDR3. MiXCR was run by TCRdb on the multiplex PCR reads, yielding one entry per CDR3 protein. The repertoire consists of 660,000 or so distinct CDR3 sequences, with 45% occurring once and the leading ten covering under 8.5%. Sequencing used peripheral blood or thyroid tissue (not recorded which). All receptors derive from an adult man with Graves' disease, either hyperthyroidism or ophthalmopathy (not recorded which).

V is TRBV5-1 and J is TRBJ2-2, with 10 bases that match TRBD1. CDR1 is SGHRS and CDR2 is YFSETQ in the germline V gene. The CDR3 is 15 residues long. J gave up 5 bases and V 6 bases, and 7 bases lay outside the gene matches. CDR3 in DNA: TGCGCCAGCACACGAGACAGGGGGCGAACCGGGGAGCTGTTTTTT. Translated: CASTRDRGRTGELFF. Using reference TRBV5-1 and TRBJ2-2 for the parts outside the CDR3, the full variable domain is KAGVTQTPRYLIKTRGQQVTLSCSPISGHRSVSWYQQTPGQGLQFLFEYFSETQRNKGNFPGRFSGRQFSNSRSEMNVSTLELGDSALYLCASTRDRGRTGELFFGEGSRLTVL.

The chain uses TRBV10-3 and TRBJ1-6, with D uncertain. Germline CDR1 is ENHRY and CDR2 is SYGVKD. This CDR3 is 18 amino acids long. Trimming removed 4 bases at V and 7 bases at J, with 23 bases between. The DNA of the CDR3 is TGTGCCATCAGTGCGCTAAAGGAGGCCGCATTGGGGAATTCACCCCTCCACTTT. This sequence encodes CAISALKEAALGNSPLHF.

This chain links TRBV7-3 with TRBJ2-7, with D hard to call. Germline V lookup: CDR1 SGHTA, CDR2 FQGTGA. Trimming removed 3 bases at V and 10 bases at J, with 10 bases between. The CDR3 covers 11 residues. The CDR3 coding sequence is TGTGCCAGCAGCTTCGGTTCCGATCAGTACTTC. Translating gives CASSFGSDQYF.

The J gene is TRBJ1-2, the V gene TRBV10-3; TRBD1 matches 10 bases. From germline, CDR1 is ENHRY and CDR2 SYGVKD. This CDR3 has 13 amino acids. After removal of 6 bases from V and 10 bases from J, the junction contained 8 bases not matched to a gene. The CDR3 nucleotides read TGTGCCATCAGGGCGGACAGGGGGAGTGACTACACCTTC. As protein: CAIRADRGSDYTF.

A few counts support this clonotype. This chain uses TRBV12-5 with TRBJ1-4; 9 bases line up with TRBD1. This CDR3 spans 14 amino acids. The germline CDR1 and CDR2 sequences are LGHNT and FRNRAP. Unmatched junction bases numbered 5, after V lost 7 bases and J lost 5 bases. This CDR3 is CASASGTGNEKLFF. DNA for the CDR3: TGTGCTAGTGCCTCCGGGACAGGGAATGAAAAACTGTTTTTT.

The chain is built from TRBV11-2 and TRBJ2-6, with 9 bases aligning to TRBD1. After removal of 4 bases from V and 0 bases from J, the junction contained 4 bases not matched to a gene. CDR1 is SGHAT and CDR2 is FQNNGV in the germline V gene. This CDR3 region has 17 residues. The CDR3 region is CASSSDRGGSGANVLTF. Here the CDR3 DNA reads TGTGCCAGCAGCTCGGACAGGGGCGGCTCTGGGGCCAACGTCCTGACTTTC.

V and J are TRBV2 and TRBJ1-5; no firm D call. Trimming shortened V by 7 bases and J by 9 bases, and 16 bases separated the two germline ends. This CDR3 has 13 amino acids. CDR1 and CDR2 (germline): SNHLY, FYNNEI. CDR3 in amino acids: CASIFGGRGPQHF. CDR3 nucleotide sequence: TGTGCCAGCATCTTCGGAGGGAGAGGGCCCCAGCATTTT.

The V and J genes are TRBV9 and TRBJ1-3; D is unresolved. This CDR3 region has 16 residues. The germline V and J ends were trimmed by 0 bases and 0 bases, with 10 bases remaining between them. CDR1 SGDLS and CDR2 YYNGEE come from the germline V gene. In nucleotides, the CDR3 is TGTGCCAGCAGCGTAGCCGGAGCCTCCTCTGGAAACACCATATATTTT. Amino acids: CASSVAGASSGNTIYF.

The J gene is TRBJ1-3, the V gene TRBV25-1, with a tentative D call TRBD1 (6 bases). CDR1 is MGHDK and CDR2 is SYGVNS in the germline V gene. V lost 5 bases to trimming and J lost 6 bases, with 14 bases between them. There are 14 residues in the CDR3. Written as DNA, the CDR3 is TGTGCCAGCAGTTATTCAGGGGATGAAAACACCATATATTTT. This translates into CASSYSGDENTIYF.

In regard to this clonotype: It differs at one base from a far larger clone, so likely a read error. The J gene is TRBJ1-3, the V gene TRBV7-6; no clear D. The germline gives CDR1 SGHVS, CDR2 FNYEAQ. The CDR3 is 14 amino acids. The CDR3 protein is CASSLGGSGDTIYF. DNA of the CDR3: TGTGCCAGCAGCTTAGGTGGTAGTGGAGACACCATATATTTT. The full variable domain, with the rest looked up from reference TRBV7-6 and TRBJ1-3, is GAGVSQSPRYKVTKRGQDVALRCDPISGHVSLYWYRQALGQGPEFLTYFNYEAQQDKSGLPNDRFSAERPEGSISTLTIQRTEQRDSAMYRCASSLGGSGDTIYFGEGSWLTVV.

J is TRBJ1-6 and V is TRBV7-9, with D maybe TRBD1 (5 bases). The germline V gene has CDR1 SEHNR and CDR2 FQNEAQ (reference sequence). The CDR3 runs 16 residues. V was shortened by 0 bases and J by 6 bases, with 12 bases between the two germline ends. This CDR3 is CASSLAVSGANSPLHF. DNA of the CDR3: TGTGCCAGCAGCTTAGCGGTGTCCGGGGCTAATTCACCCCTCCACTTT.

Comments on this clonotype: A much larger clone differs by one base, so this may be a read error. J is TRBJ2-5 and V is TRBV10-2; no firm D call. Germline V gene lookup returns CDR1 WSHSY and CDR2 SAAADI. Trimming removed 4 bases at V and 4 bases at J, with 7 bases between. This CDR3 has 12 residues. CDR3 DNA: TGCGCCAGCAGTGTGGGCAGAGAGACCCAGTACTTC. It translates to CASSVGRETQYF.

This clonotype was seen only a few times. The V and J genes are TRBV5-1 and TRBJ1-4; D ambiguous. This CDR3 has 15 amino acids. Germline loops: CDR1 SGHRS, CDR2 YFSETQ. Trimming shortened V by 0 bases and J by 8 bases, and 14 bases separated the two germline ends. The chain's CDR3 is CASSLGLAAHEKLFF. The DNA for the CDR3 is TGCGCCAGCAGCTTGGGCCTGGCAGCCCACGAAAAACTGTTTTTT.

This clonotype was observed many times. The chain joins TRBV10-2 to TRBJ1-6, with a tentative D call TRBD1 (6 bases). From germline, CDR1 is WSHSY and CDR2 SAAADI. CDR3 length equals 15 residues. Trimming took off 5 bases at V and 11 bases at J, with 19 bases between the two ends. The CDR3 sequence: CASSRNREGKPPLHF. CDR3 sequence (DNA): TGCGCCAGCAGTAGGAACAGGGAGGGTAAGCCACCCCTCCACTTT.

The chain recombines TRBV6-1 with TRBJ1-2, with a tentative D call TRBD1 (5 bases). V lost 5 bases and J lost 3, with 13 bases in between. CDR3 length equals 14 residues. Germline V gene lookup returns CDR1 MNHNS and CDR2 SASEGT. The DNA of the CDR3 is TGTGCCAGCAGTAATCAGGGCCGGGACTATGGCTACACCTTC. It yields the protein CASSNQGRDYGYTF.

This clonotype was counted a few times. This chain links TRBV12-3 or TRBV12-4 with TRBJ1-5, with D unresolved. Between the trimmed V and J ends, which lost 1 base and 7 bases, there was a span of 5 bases. The CDR3 has 12 amino acids. In nucleotides, the CDR3 is TGTGCCAGCAGTTTAGTATACCAGCCCCAGCATTTT. Its protein product is CASSLVYQPQHF.

The rearrangement links TRBV7-9 to TRBJ2-2, with D perhaps given as TRBD1 or TRBD2 (5 bases each). Trimming took 6 bases from V and 8 from J, leaving 10 bases between them. CDR3 length: 12 amino acids. Germline V CDR1 and CDR2: SEHNR, FQNEAQ (reference sequence). The CDR3 region has the DNA TGTGCCAGCAGTTACGGGGCGGGGGAGCTGTTTTTT. It translates to CASSYGAGELFF.